These T cell receptor beta chains were read from a single sample in a study of PD-1 blockade in classical Hodgkin lymphoma. This table comes from immunoSEQ multiplex PCR, and its TCRdb copy is limited to in-frame clones, with some not included. The sample contains 45,000 to 55,000 clones, 73% of which appear only once. Sequences were derived from peripheral blood mononuclear cells (PBMCs), sampled before the second cycle of nivolumab. The receptors were sampled from a human donor with classical Hodgkin lymphoma. CDR3s include the opening cysteine and the closing phenylalanine or tryptophan. The D gene is left open where the match is weak. A row's size may be missing; if present it is once, few, many or a size class.

>TRBJ1-4|-|TRBV2|-
TGTGCCAGCCGATACCGGGGTCCTGAGGAAAAACTGTTTTTT
CASRYRGPEEKLFF
>TRBJ2-4|-|TRBV7-2|-
TGTGCCAGCAGCCTCTGGCAGGGCGCCGGAAACATTCAGTACTTC
CASSLWQGAGNIQYF
>TRBJ2-3|-|TRBV28|few
TGTGCCAGCACCGCCCGACATTCTAGCACAGATACGCAGTATTTT
CASTARHSSTDTQYF
>TRBJ2-2|-|TRBV4-3|-
TGCGCCAGCAGCCAAGAAAGGGTAGAGTACACCGGGGAGCTGTTTTTT
CASSQERVEYTGELFF
>TRBJ1-4|-|TRBV7-9|-
TGTGCCAGCAGCTTAATGAGGGGAGAAACGGAAAAACTGTTTTTT
CASSLMRGETEKLFF
>TRBJ2-2|-|TRBV27|medium-sized
TGTGCCAGCAGTTTATCGACCTCGGTGATGGGCGGGGAGCTGTTTTTT
CASSLSTSVMGGELFF
>TRBJ2-1|-|TRBV10-2|-
TGCGCCAGCATGACTTGGGAAGGGTACAATGAGCAGTTCTTC
CASMTWEGYNEQFF
>TRBJ2-1|TRBD2|TRBV5-6|few
TGTGCCAGCAGCTTGGACTGGGGGGGCTCCTACAATGAGCAGTTCTTC
CASSLDWGGSYNEQFF
>TRBJ2-7|-|TRBV18|-
TGTGCCAGCTCACGGACAGAAAAAACCTACGAGCAGTACTTC
CASSRTEKTYEQYF
>TRBJ2-7|TRBD1|TRBV2|-
TGTGCCAGCAGTGATGGGACAGTCCTTTGGGAGCAGTACTTC
CASSDGTVLWEQYF
>TRBJ1-1|-|TRBV10-2|-
TGCGCCAGCAGTGACAGAAACACTGAAGCTTTCTTT
CASSDRNTEAFF
>TRBJ2-5|TRBD2|TRBV18|-
TGTGCCAGCTCACTGACCCGGACTAGCGGGAGACAGAGGGGAGAGACCCAGTACTTC
CASSLTRTSGRQRGETQYF
>TRBJ2-5|-|TRBV5-6|-
TGTGCCAGCAGCTTGCTGGAGACCCAGTACTTC
CASSLLETQYF
>TRBJ1-2|-|TRBV7-2|-
TGTGCCAGCAGCTTAGCGCCAGGGGAGGTCTATGGCTACACCTTC
CASSLAPGEVYGYTF
>TRBJ2-5|-|TRBV28|-
TGTGCCAGCAGTCCCGCGGCCCCTAAGGAGGAGACCCAGTACTTC
CASSPAAPKEETQYF
>TRBJ1-2|-|TRBV27|-
TGTGCCAGCAGCCCGCCAGGAGGGCCCCGCTATGGCTACACCTTC
CASSPPGGPRYGYTF
>TRBJ2-1|TRBD2|TRBV29-1|-
TGCAGCTCGAGGACTAGCGGGAGTGGCAGTGAGCAGTTCTTC
CSSRTSGSGSEQFF
>TRBJ2-2|TRBD1|TRBV19|-
TGTGCCAGTAGTATCGGGACAGGGGGGACCGGGGAGCTGTTTTTT
CASSIGTGGTGELFF
>TRBJ2-7|-|TRBV9|-
TGTGCCAGCAGCGTAGGAGGGAGGATCGACGAGCAGTACTTC
CASSVGGRIDEQYF
>TRBJ1-3|TRBD1|TRBV23-1|-
TGCGCCAGCAGTCAATCTGGGACAGCAGGAAACACCATATATTTT
CASSQSGTAGNTIYF
>TRBJ2-7|TRBD1|TRBV27|-
TGTGCCAGCAGTCTCCGAAGGCCGGGACAGGGCCCCTACGAGCAGTACTTC
CASSLRRPGQGPYEQYF
>TRBJ2-2|-|TRBV10-3|-
TGTGCCATCAGTGAGTCGACCGGGGACACCGGGGAGCTGTTTTTT
CAISESTGDTGELFF
>TRBJ2-6|-|TRBV6-5|-
TGTGCCAGCAGTCCCCAGGGATCTGGGGCCAACGTCCTGACTTTC
CASSPQGSGANVLTF
>TRBJ2-1|-|TRBV5-1|once
TGCGCCAGCAGCTTGGACCCCTTTACCCTCAATGAGCAGTTCTTC
CASSLDPFTLNEQFF
>TRBJ2-2|-|TRBV27|-
TGTGCCAGCACCGGGGGAGTGCGGACCGGGGAGCTGTTTTTT
CASTGGVRTGELFF
>TRBJ1-5|-|TRBV28|-
TGTGCCAGCAGCCTACAAACCGGGGTCCTGAGGGGGATGCATTTT
CASSLQTGVLRGMHF
>TRBJ2-7|TRBD2|TRBV19|-
TGTGCCAGTAGTATAGCGGGAGGGCCTTTTCCGTACTTC
CASSIAGGPFPYF
>TRBJ1-4|-|TRBV7-9|-
TGTGCCAGCAGCCCGACGGCTGCAACTAATGAAAAACTGTTTTTT
CASSPTAATNEKLFF
>TRBJ2-7|-|TRBV5-1|-
TGCGCCAGCAGCTTGGAGGGAGGTACAACCTACGAGCAGTACTTC
CASSLEGGTTYEQYF
>TRBJ1-2|-|TRBV6-5|few
TGTGCCAGCAGTTACGCTCTTCTGGATGGCTACACCTTC
CASSYALLDGYTF
>TRBJ2-7|-|TRBV7-2|-
TGTGCCAGCAGCTTAGTAGGGTCAGTCGATTACGAGCAGTACTTC
CASSLVGSVDYEQYF
>TRBJ1-5|-|TRBV6-5|-
TGTGCCAGCAGTTATTATGGGCGGGGAGGCAATCAGCCCCAGCATTTT
CASSYYGRGGNQPQHF
>TRBJ2-7|TRBD1|TRBV7-2|few
TGTGCCAGCAGCTTAAGACCCGGGACAGAGTACGAGCAGTACTTC
CASSLRPGTEYEQYF
>TRBJ2-7|-|TRBV28|-
TGTGCCAGTGGCGGGCAGGCCACCTACGAGCAGTACTTC
CASGGQATYEQYF
>TRBJ1-4|-|TRBV7-9|-
TGTGCCAGCAGCTTAGTCCCGGGTACTAATGAAAAACTGTTTTTT
CASSLVPGTNEKLFF
>TRBJ1-1|-|TRBV14|-
TGTGCCAGCAGCCACCCCGGGGGGCGGACTGAAGCTTTCTTT
CASSHPGGRTEAFF
>TRBJ2-5|-|TRBV9|many
TGTGCCAGCAGCGTAAGGGGAGTCCAAGAGACCCAGTACTTC
CASSVRGVQETQYF
>TRBJ2-2|-|TRBV7-7|-
TGTGCCAGTGACCCGACACCGAACACCGGGGAGCTGTTTTTT
CASDPTPNTGELFF
>TRBJ1-5|-|TRBV7-2|-
TGTGCCAGCAGCCCCCAAAGTTTGGCGGGTCAGCCCCAGCATTTT
CASSPQSLAGQPQHF
>TRBJ1-2|-|TRBV25-1|-
TGTGCCAGCAGTGATAGGCAGGCCCCTAACTATGGCTACACCTTC
CASSDRQAPNYGYTF